Each of the 2 T cell receptor beta chains below was sequenced from the same sample in a study of blood T cell repertoires in COVID-19. Libraries were prepared by immunoSEQ multiplex PCR; TCRdb keeps only in-frame clonotypes and omits some of them. The data contain about 240,000 clones, about 68% of them seen just once; the ten biggest clones take up approximately 3.2%. Sequencing was done on a sample of peripheral blood. The receptors here all came from a woman of 80 years or more with acute or convalescent COVID-19.

In this sample, this clone turned up a few times. In DNA form, the CDR3 reads TGTGCCAGCAGCGACAGGGGGCTTAGCAATCAGCCCCAGCATTTT. Amino acids: CASSDRGLSNQPQHF. V usage is TRBV2 and J usage is TRBJ1-5; 10 nucleotides line up with TRBD1. The V segment lost 6 bases and the J segment 0 bases; nucleotides outside the gene matches: 2. This CDR3 has 15 residues. Per the germline V gene, CDR1 is SNHLY and CDR2 is FYNNEI.

Written as DNA, the CDR3 is TGCGCCAGCAGCCAAGACGGCTCTGGGGCCAACGTCCTGACTTTC. Amino acid sequence: CASSQDGSGANVLTF. The V gene is TRBV4-1, the J gene TRBJ2-6, with D unresolved. Germline-derived CDR1 and CDR2 are MGHRA and YSYEKL. The V end lost 0 bases, the J end lost 0 bases, and 3 bases lay between the germline ends. CDR3 length: 15 residues.